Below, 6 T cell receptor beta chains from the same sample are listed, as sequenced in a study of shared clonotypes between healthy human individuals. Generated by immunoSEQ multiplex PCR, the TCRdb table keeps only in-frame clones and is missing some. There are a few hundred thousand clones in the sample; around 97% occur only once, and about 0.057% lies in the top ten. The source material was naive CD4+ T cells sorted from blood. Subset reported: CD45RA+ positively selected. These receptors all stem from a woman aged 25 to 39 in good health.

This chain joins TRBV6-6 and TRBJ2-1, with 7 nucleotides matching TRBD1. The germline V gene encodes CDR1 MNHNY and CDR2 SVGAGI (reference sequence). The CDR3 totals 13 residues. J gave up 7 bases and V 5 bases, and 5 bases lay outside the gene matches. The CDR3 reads CASSKGQANEQFF. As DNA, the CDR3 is TGTGCCAGCAGTAAAGGACAGGCTAATGAGCAGTTCTTC.

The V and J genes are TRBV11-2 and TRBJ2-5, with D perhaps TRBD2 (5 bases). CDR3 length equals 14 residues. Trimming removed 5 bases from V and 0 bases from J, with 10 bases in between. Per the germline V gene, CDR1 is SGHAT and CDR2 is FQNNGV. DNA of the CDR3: TGTGCCAGCAGCCCAGCGGCGTACCAAGAGACCCAGTACTTC. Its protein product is CASSPAAYQETQYF. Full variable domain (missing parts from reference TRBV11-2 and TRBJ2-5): EAGVAQSPRYKIIEKRQSVAFWCNPISGHATLYWYQQILGQGPKLLIQFQNNGVVDDSQLPKDRFSAERLKGVDSTLKIQPAKLEDSAVYLCASSPAAYQETQYFGPGTRLLVL.

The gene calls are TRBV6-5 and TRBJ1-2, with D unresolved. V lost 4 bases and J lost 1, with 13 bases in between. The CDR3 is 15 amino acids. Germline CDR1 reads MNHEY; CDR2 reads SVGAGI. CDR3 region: CASSWGKQFNYGYTF. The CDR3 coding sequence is TGTGCCAGCAGTTGGGGAAAACAATTTAACTATGGCTACACCTTC.

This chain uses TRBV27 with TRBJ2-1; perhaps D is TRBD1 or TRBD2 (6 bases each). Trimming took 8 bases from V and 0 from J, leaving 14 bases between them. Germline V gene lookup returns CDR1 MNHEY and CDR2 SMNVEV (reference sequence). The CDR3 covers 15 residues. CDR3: CASAVGGSSYNEQFF. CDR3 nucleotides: TGTGCCAGCGCGGTAGGGGGGAGCTCCTACAATGAGCAGTTCTTC.

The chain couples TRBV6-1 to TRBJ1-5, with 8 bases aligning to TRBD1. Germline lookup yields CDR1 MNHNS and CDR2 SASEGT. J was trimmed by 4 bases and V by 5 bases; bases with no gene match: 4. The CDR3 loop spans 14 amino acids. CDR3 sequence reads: CASSKDRENQPQHF. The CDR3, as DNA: TGTGCCAGCAGTAAGGACAGGGAAAATCAGCCCCAGCATTTT.

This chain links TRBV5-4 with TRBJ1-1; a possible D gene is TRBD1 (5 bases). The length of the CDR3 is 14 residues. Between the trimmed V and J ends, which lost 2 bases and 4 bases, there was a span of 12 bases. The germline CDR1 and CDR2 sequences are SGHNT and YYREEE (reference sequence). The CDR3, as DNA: TGTGCCAGCAGCTTACCAGGGTCGGGCACTGAAGCTTTCTTT. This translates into CASSLPGSGTEAFF. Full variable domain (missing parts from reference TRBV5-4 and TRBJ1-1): ETGVTQSPTHLIKTRGQQVTLRCSSQSGHNTVSWYQQALGQGPQFIFQYYREEENGRGNFPPRFSGLQFPNYSSELNVNALELDDSALYLCASSLPGSGTEAFFGQGTRLTVV.